This TCR beta chain was documented in a study of cytotoxic CD8 clonotypes in ibrutinib-treated CLL. Trimming cost V 6 bases and J 11 bases, with 22 bases left between them. Germline CDR1 is MDHEN and CDR2 is SYDVKM. This CDR3 comprises 14 residues. The intended depth for sequencing was 1 in 200,000 to 1 in 1 million T cells. TCRdb's copy holds only in-frame clones and misses some; the assay was immunoSEQ multiplex PCR. This sample has nearly 15,000 clones, with less than 80% found just once. This receptor was identified in a human donor with chronic lymphocytic leukemia. Here the sequenced sample was PBMCs, taken before ibrutinib treatment. J is TRBJ1-1 and V is TRBV28, with D perhaps matching TRBD1 (5 bases). CDR3 in DNA: TGTGCCAGCAGGCCTTCGGGGGACTCAAGTAGCGCTTTCTTT. This encodes CASRPSGDSSSAFF.